This TCR beta chain came from a study of molecular identifiers for immune sequencing clone quantification (dated by TCRdb to between 2018 and 2020). Broadly, across the study: In a replicate experiment, RNA from around 20,000 or 100,000 naive CD8 T cells was split into five aliquots, four of which were sequenced. The study was a methods study using CD8 T cells to benchmark molecular-identifier clustering-based TCR repertoire sequencing (MIDCIRS) and TCR RNA copy counting.

Turning to this clonotype: The antigen it recognizes is unknown. The sample holds no much larger clone one base away, and base qualities are not on file.

Overall results and qualifications from the work: In CMV-specific effector cells, clones with more than 20 RNA copies contained over 98% of molecules, whereas in naive cells such clones contained under 1% of molecules. Spiked-in Jurkat TCR RNA equivalent to a single cell was reported to be detectable even among 800,000 to 1,000,000 naive CD8 T cells. When barcode sub-clustering was omitted, TCR diversity was inflated by chimeric consensus sequences, with chimeras reaching as high as 47%. Identical TCR molecules sharing a barcode could cause highly expanded clone sizes to be underestimated. Modeling estimated around 3 recovered TCR RNA copies per cell, compared with approximately 10 by digital PCR, which implies about 30% capture efficiency. Spiked-in Jurkat TCR RNA (10 copies' worth), which is not part of the donor repertoire, was contained in the naive libraries.

V has 0 bases trimmed and J has 5 bases trimmed; junction bases matching no gene number 1. The CDR3 runs 13 residues from the cysteine to the phenylalanine. Kept here is only the CDR3 DNA, which spans 39 bases and is read in frame from base 1. According to the germline V gene (reference sequence), CDR1 reads DFQATT and CDR2 reads SNEGSKA. Libraries of naive CD8 T cells were generated from about 19,000 to 1,100,000 sorted cells, with 10%, 30% or 50% of the purified RNA used. Naive CD8 T cells were FACS-sorted as CD8+CD4-CCR7+CD45RA+ on a BD FACSAria II into RLT Plus buffer. Detection sensitivity was tested by spiking Jurkat RNA equal to over 8 TCR copies' worth into samples containing 20,000-1,000,000 naive CD8 T cells. CD8 T cells were enriched using RosetteSep CD8+ T Cell Enrichment Cocktail and Ficoll-Paque, and the enriched cells then underwent ACK red cell lysis. Library creation used PCR. The listed sequencing device is Illumina HiSeq 4000. Bulk TCR libraries were prepared as previously described, using TCR primers listed in Table S5. The Qiagen AllPrep DNA/RNA kit was used to purify total RNA. Before any analysis, reads coming from multiple sequencing runs of the same library were combined into one pool. In the paper's pipeline: Reads were retained only if their TCR constant sequence matched exactly, and those retained reads were trimmed to 150 nt and grouped according to their 12-nt molecular barcodes. Reads within each barcode group were sub-clustered using a 15% Levenshtein threshold, and quality-weighted consensus sequences were constructed for each RNA molecule. Non-functional sequences were removed, as were lower-count sequences one edit away from another. On the basis of fitting two negative binomial distributions, barcode sub-clusters with fewer than 20% of the maximum read count were discarded. TCRdb itself trimmed the public reads at Q25 with fastp, ran MiXCR and retained productive beta chains. Duplicate CDR3 protein sequences are folded into a single record with the most common DNA and genes. None of the V and J calls come from the authors' own analysis; TCRdb made them. A total of around 470,000 distinct CDR3 sequences appear in this sample, 20% to 25% of them only once. Of the sample, approximately 0.84% is held by the ten largest clones.

Sequenced sample: naive CD8+ T cells from blood, with Jurkat cell RNA spiked in. The intended sense of this specimen's cell subset or site label: FACS-sorted CD8+CD4-CCR7+CD45RA+ naive T cells. The V and J genes are TRBV20-1 and TRBJ2-5; 9 of the junction bases match TRBD1. The sequence came from a human donor in good health. Some libraries in this study had Jurkat cell RNA spiked in. The CDR3 protein: CSARETGGETQYF. In nucleotide form, the sequence is TGCAGTGCTAGAGAGACAGGGGGGGAGACCCAGTACTTC.